The sequence of this T cell receptor beta chain was determined in a study of monozygotic twins with cystic fibrosis. This CDR3 spans 12 amino acids. The V and J ends lost 6 bases and 8 bases respectively, with 11 bases between them. Germline V gene data show CDR1 as MNHNS and CDR2 as SASEGT. Overall study results and limits: In 13 of 16 pairs, V gene usage was closest to the co-twin's.

The method was immunoSEQ multiplex PCR; TCRdb's version includes in-frame clones alone and lacks a portion of them. The data contain approximately 11,000 clones, roughly 96% of them seen just once; the ten biggest clones take up over 0.8%. Points on this clone: The antigen is not known.

The source of this sequence is a boy aged 5-17 years with cystic fibrosis. The sample was blood. V and J are TRBV6-1 and TRBJ2-1; D perhaps matches TRBD2 (6 bases). The CDR3 reads CASRWRVDEQFF. CDR3 sequence (DNA): TGTGCCAGCAGATGGAGGGTCGATGAGCAGTTCTTC.